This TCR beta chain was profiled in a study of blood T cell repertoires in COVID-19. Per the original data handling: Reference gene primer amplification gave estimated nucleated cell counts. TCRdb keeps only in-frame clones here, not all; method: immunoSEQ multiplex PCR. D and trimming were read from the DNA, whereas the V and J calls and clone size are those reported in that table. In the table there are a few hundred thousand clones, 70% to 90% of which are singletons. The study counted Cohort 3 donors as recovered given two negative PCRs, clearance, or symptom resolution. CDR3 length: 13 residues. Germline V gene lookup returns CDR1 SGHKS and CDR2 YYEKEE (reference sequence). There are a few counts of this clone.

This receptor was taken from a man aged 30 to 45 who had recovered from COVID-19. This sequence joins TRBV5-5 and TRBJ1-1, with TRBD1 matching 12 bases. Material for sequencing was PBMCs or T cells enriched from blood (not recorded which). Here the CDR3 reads CSSGDRGRTEAFF. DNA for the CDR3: TGTTCGTCCGGGGACAGGGGGCGTACTGAAGCTTTCTTT.